This TCR beta chain was profiled in a study of early stage breast cancer tumors. Looking at the study overall: ER+/PR+/HER2- status applied to about 70% of the 16 invasive breast tumors. The ER+/PR+/HER2- tumors included 7 to 9 ductal and four lobular carcinomas.

Concerning this clone: Its specificity is unknown.

Profiled with immunoSEQ multiplex PCR; TCRdb holds only in-frame clones, not every one. The sample consists of about 21,000 clones, roughly three quarters of them appearing once. CDR3 length: 12 residues. Deletions cut 4 bases from V and 3 bases from J, with 9 bases between. CDR1 is SQVTM, CDR2 ANQGSEA, per germline. Study observations and caveats: Functional markers like CD4, CD8 and FOXP3 were missed in bulk sequencing.

This clonotype was sampled from a person in their sixties or seventies with breast cancer. V is TRBV29-1 and J is TRBJ1-1; TRBD1 is a possible D gene (6 bases). Material for sequencing was blood. The CDR3 DNA reads as TGCAGCGTTGTGCACAGGGACACTGAAGCTTTCTTT. It yields the protein CSVVHRDTEAFF.